This T cell receptor (beta chain) was found in a study of T cell responses to AZD1222 COVID-19 vaccine. Study-wide results and caveats: Mapped onto spike, vaccine-associated CD4 TCRs spanned it and were dominant at 160-218 and 743-854. In a largely white British group with more females than males, clonal diversity was possibly underestimated. Two AZD1222 doses significantly raised spike-specific TCR breadth and depth over controls.

The CDR3 length is 16 residues. CDR1 and CDR2 (germline): SGHKS, YYEKEE (reference sequence). V lost 3 bases, J lost 9 bases, and 19 bases lay in between. Sequencing was performed with immunoSEQ multiplex PCR; in TCRdb, only in-frame clones are kept and a portion is missing. The table lists more than 150,000 clones, about nine tenths of them singletons. About this clone itself: Its antigen is undetermined.

This clonotype was obtained from an adult in good health. The chain joins TRBV5-5 to TRBJ1-6, with D perhaps matching TRBD1 (5 bases). The material was peripheral blood, obtained on day 0 of AZD1222 vaccination. The CDR3 region has the DNA TGTGCCAGCAGCTCCCCGCGTGGAGGGGAGAGTTCACCCCTCCACTTT. This translates into CASSSPRGGESSPLHF. Full variable domain (rest looked up from reference TRBV5-5 and TRBJ1-6): DAGVTQSPTHLIKTRGQQVTLRCSPISGHKSVSWYQQVLGQGPQFIFQYYEKEERGRGNFPDRFSARQFPNYSSELNVNALLLGDSALYLCASSSPRGGESSPLHFGNGTRLTVT.